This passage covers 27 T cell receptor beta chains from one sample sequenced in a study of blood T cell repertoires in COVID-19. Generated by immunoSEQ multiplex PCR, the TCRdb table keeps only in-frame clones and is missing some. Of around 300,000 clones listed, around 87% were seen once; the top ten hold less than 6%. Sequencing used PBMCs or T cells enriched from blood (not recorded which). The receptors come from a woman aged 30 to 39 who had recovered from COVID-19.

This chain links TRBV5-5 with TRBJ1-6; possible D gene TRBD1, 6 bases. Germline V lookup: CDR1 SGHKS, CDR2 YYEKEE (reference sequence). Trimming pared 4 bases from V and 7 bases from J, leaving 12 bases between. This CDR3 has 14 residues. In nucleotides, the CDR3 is TGTGCCAGCAGCCTACCGGACAGAAATTCACCCCTCCACTTT. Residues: CASSLPDRNSPLHF. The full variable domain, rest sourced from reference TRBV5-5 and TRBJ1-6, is DAGVTQSPTHLIKTRGQQVTLRCSPISGHKSVSWYQQVLGQGPQFIFQYYEKEERGRGNFPDRFSARQFPNYSSELNVNALLLGDSALYLCASSLPDRNSPLHFGNGTRLTVT.

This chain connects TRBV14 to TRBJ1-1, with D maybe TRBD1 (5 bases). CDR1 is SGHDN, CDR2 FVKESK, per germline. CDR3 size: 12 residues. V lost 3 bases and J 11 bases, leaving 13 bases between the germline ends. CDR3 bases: TGTGCCAGCAGCCAGGTGGGGGGGATGGCTTTCTTT. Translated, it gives CASSQVGGMAFF.

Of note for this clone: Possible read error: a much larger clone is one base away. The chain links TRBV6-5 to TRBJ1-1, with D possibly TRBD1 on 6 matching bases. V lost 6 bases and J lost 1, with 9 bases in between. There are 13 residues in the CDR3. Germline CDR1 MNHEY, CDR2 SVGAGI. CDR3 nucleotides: TGTGCCAGCAGGCAACAGGGGAACACTGAAGCTTTCTTT. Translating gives CASRQQGNTEAFF.

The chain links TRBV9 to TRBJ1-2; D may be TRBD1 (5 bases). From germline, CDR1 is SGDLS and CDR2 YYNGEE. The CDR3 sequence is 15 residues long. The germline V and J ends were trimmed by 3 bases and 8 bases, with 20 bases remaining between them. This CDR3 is CASSARTGLGEGYTF. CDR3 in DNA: TGTGCCAGCAGCGCCCGGACGGGACTAGGGGAGGGCTACACCTTC.

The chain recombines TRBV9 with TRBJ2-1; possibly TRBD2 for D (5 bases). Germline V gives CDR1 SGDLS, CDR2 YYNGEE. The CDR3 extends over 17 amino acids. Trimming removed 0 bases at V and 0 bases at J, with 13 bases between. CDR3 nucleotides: TGTGCCAGCAGCGTAGTTTCCGGGGTCCGCTCCTACAATGAGCAGTTCTTC. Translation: CASSVVSGVRSYNEQFF.

This CDR3 reads CAISDGQGHNYGYTF. The DNA for the CDR3 is TGTGCCATCAGTGACGGACAGGGACATAACTATGGCTACACCTTC. V is TRBV10-3 and J is TRBJ1-2; TRBD1 aligns across 8 bases. Germline values: CDR1 ENHRY, CDR2 SYGVKD. The J segment lost 1 base and the V segment lost 3 bases, leaving 4 bases of the junction unmatched. The CDR3 has 15 residues.

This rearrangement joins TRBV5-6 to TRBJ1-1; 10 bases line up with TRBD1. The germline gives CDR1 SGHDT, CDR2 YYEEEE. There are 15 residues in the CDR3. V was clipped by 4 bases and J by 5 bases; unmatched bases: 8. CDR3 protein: CASSLLDRGGTEAFF. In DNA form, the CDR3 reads TGTGCCAGCAGCCTTCTGGACAGGGGGGGAACTGAAGCTTTCTTT.

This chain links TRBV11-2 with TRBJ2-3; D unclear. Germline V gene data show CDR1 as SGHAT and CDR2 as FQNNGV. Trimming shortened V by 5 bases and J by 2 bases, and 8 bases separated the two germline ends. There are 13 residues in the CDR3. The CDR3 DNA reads TGTGCCAGCAGCACAAGCGCCACAGATACGCAGTATTTT. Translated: CASSTSATDTQYF.

CDR3 sequence reads: CASSLTGGSGNTIYF. CDR3 coding DNA: TGCGCCAGCAGCTTAACAGGGGGATCTGGAAACACCATATATTTT. The rearrangement links TRBV5-1 to TRBJ1-3; TRBD1 agrees at 8 bases. Per germline, CDR1 SGHRS and CDR2 YFSETQ. The CDR3 extends over 15 amino acids. V gave up 2 bases and J gave up 1 base; unmatched junction bases: 2.

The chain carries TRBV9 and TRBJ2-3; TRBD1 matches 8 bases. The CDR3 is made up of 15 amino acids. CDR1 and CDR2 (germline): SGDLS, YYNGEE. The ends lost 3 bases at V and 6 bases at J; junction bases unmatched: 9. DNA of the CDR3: TGTGCCAGCAGCGCGTCGGGACAGGTGCATGATACGCAGTATTTT. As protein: CASSASGQVHDTQYF.

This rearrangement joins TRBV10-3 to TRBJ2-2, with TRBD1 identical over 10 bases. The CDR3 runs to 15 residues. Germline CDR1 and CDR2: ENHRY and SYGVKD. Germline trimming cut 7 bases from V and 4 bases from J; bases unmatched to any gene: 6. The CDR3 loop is CAITPDRGVTGELFF. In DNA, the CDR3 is TGTGCCATCACCCCGGACAGGGGGGTCACCGGGGAGCTGTTTTTT.

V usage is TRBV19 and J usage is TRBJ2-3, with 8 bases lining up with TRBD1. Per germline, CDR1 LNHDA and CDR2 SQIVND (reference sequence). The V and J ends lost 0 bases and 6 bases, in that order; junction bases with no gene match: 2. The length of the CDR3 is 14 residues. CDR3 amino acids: CASSIEDRADTQYF. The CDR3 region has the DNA TGTGCCAGTAGTATAGAGGACAGGGCGGATACGCAGTATTTT.

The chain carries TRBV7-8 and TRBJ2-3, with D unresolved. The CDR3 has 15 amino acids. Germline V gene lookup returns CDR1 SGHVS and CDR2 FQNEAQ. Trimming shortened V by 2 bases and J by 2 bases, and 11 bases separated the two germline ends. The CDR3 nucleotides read TGTGCCAGCAGCTTATACGACTCTGACACAGATACGCAGTATTTT. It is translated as CASSLYDSDTDTQYF.

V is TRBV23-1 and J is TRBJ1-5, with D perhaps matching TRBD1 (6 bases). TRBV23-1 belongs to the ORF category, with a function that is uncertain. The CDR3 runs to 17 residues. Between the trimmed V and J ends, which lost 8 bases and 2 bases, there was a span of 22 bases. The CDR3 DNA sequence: TGCGCCAGCGTAATAACAGGGTCGGGGTGTCGCAATCAGCCCCAGCATTTT. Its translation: CASVITGSGCRNQPQHF.

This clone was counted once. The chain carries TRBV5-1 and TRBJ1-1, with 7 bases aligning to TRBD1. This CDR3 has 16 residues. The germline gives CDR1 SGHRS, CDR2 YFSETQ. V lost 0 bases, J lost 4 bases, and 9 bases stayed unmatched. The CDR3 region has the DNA TGCGCCAGCAGCTTGGGACAGGGAGGATTTGGCACTGAAGCTTTCTTT. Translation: CASSLGQGGFGTEAFF.

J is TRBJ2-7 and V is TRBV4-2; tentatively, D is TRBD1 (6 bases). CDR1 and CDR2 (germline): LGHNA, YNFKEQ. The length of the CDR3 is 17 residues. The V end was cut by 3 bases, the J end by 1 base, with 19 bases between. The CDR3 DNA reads TGTGCCAGCAGCCACGGGTATCAGGGGACAAGTTCCTACGAGCAGTACTTC. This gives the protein CASSHGYQGTSSYEQYF.

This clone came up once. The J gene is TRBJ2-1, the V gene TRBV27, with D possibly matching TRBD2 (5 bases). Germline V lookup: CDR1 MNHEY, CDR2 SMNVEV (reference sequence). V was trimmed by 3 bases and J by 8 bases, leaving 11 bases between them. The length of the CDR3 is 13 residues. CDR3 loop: CASSFTRWHEQFF. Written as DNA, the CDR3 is TGTGCCAGCAGTTTCACTAGGTGGCATGAGCAGTTCTTC.

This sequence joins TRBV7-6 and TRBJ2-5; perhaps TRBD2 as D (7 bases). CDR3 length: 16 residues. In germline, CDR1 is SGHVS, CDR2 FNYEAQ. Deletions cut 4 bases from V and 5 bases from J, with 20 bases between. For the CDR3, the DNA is TGTGCCAGCAGCTACTACCCGGGGGGCGCGGGGGAGACCCAGTACTTC. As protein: CASSYYPGGAGETQYF.

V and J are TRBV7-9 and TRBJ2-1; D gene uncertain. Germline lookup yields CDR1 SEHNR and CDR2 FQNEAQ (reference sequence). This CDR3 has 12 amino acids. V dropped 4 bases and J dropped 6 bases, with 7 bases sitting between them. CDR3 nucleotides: TGTGCCAGCAGCTCGTCTTCCAATGAGCAGTTCTTC. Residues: CASSSSSNEQFF. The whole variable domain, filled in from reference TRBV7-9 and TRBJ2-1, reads DTGVSQNPRHKITKRGQNVTFRCDPISEHNRLYWYRQTLGQGPEFLTYFQNEAQLEKSRLLSDRFSAERPKGSFSTLEIQRTEQGDSAMYLCASSSSSNEQFFGPGTRLTVL.

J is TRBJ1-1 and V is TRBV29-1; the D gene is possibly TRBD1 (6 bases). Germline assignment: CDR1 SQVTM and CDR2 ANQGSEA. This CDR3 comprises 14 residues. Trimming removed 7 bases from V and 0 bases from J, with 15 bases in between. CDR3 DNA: TGCAGCGGTAACAGGGACCTTATGAACACTGAAGCTTTCTTT. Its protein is CSGNRDLMNTEAFF. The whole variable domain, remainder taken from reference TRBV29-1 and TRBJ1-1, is SAVISQKPSRDICQRGTSLTIQCQVDSQVTMMFWYRQQPGQSLTLIATANQGSEATYESGFVIDKFPISRPNLTFSTLTVSNMSPEDSSIYLCSGNRDLMNTEAFFGQGTRLTVV.

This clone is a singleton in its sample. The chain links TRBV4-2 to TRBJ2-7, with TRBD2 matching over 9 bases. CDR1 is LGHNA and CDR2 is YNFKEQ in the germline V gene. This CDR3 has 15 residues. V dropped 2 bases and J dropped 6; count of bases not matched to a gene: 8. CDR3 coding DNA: TGTGCCAGCAGCCAAATCCCACTAGCGGGTGCCGAGCAGTACTTC. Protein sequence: CASSQIPLAGAEQYF.

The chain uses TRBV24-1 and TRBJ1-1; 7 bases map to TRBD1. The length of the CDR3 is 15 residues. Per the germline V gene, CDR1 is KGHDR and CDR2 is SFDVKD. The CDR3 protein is CGDEDRPGSGTEAFF. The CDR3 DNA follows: TGTGGCGATGAGGACAGGCCGGGATCGGGCACTGAAGCTTTCTTT.

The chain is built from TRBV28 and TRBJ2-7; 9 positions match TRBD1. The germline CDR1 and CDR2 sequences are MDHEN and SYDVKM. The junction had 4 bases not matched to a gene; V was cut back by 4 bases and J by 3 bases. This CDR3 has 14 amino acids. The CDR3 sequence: CASSSTGGNYEQYF. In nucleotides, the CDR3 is TGTGCCAGCAGTTCCACAGGGGGCAACTACGAGCAGTACTTC.

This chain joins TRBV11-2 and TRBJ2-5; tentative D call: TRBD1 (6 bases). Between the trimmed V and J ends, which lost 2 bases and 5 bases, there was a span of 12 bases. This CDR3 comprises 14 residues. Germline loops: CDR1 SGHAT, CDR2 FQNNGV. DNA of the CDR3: TGTGCCAGCAGCTTAACGGGGCAGGGGGAGACCCAGTACTTC. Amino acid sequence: CASSLTGQGETQYF.

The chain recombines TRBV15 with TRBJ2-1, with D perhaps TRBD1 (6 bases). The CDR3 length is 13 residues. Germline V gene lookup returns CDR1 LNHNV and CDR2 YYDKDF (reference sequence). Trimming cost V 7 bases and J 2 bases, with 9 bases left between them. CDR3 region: CATTNRAYNEQFF. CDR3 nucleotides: TGTGCCACCACAAACAGGGCCTACAATGAGCAGTTCTTC. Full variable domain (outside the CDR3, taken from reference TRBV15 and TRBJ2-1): DAMVIQNPRYQVTQFGKPVTLSCSQTLNHNVMYWYQQKSSQAPKLLFHYYDKDFNNEADTPDNFQSRRPNTSFCFLDIRSPGLGDTAMYLCATTNRAYNEQFFGPGTRLTVL.

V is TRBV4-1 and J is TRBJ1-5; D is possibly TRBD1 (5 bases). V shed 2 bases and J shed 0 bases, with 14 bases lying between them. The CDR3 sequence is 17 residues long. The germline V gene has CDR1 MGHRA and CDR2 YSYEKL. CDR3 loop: CASSQHSGRASNQPQHF. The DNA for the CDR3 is TGCGCCAGCAGCCAACACAGTGGCAGGGCTAGCAATCAGCCCCAGCATTTT.

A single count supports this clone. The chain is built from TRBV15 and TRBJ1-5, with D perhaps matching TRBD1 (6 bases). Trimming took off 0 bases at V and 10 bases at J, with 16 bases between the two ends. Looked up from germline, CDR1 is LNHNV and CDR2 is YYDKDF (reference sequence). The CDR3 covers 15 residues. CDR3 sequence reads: CATSRDQGLLQPQHF. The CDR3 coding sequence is TGTGCCACCAGCAGAGATCAGGGGCTGCTCCAACCCCAGCATTTT.